These 22 T cell receptor beta chains were all obtained from the same sample, sequenced in a study of Ad26.COV2.S vaccination and SARS-CoV-2 variants (dated by TCRdb to about 2021). What the treatment or condition label conveys for this sample: 15 to 20 received Ad26.COV2.S at low or high dose, single or two shots; several received placebo; per-sample allocation not given. Repertoires of vaccine and placebo recipients were sequenced from samples collected on day 63 after the first injection. Receptor libraries were prepared by the immunoSEQ multiplex PCR assay. TCRdb obtained this table from immuneACCESS and retained in-frame rearrangements with V and J assigned. These tables miss some clones; where compared with another copy, unresolved V genes account for less than half of the shortfall, and the remainder is unexplained. In this sample the table shows 300,000 to 400,000 clones, roughly 87% of which occur a single time. Of the sample, around 3.7% is held by the ten largest clones.

The sequencing here drew on peripheral blood, taken in a trial of Ad26.COV2.S vaccine versus placebo. Source of these receptors: a person aged 18-65 years who received the Ad26.COV2.S COVID-19 vaccine or a placebo.

The chain is built from TRBV5-4 and TRBJ2-1; D not certain. CDR1 SGHNT and CDR2 YYREEE come from the germline V gene (reference sequence). CDR3 length: 16 amino acids. V gave up 1 base and J gave up 1 base, with 12 bases separating them. The CDR3 coding sequence is TGTGCCAGCAGCTTGCCCCCTGATAGATCCTACAATGAGCAGTTCTTC. Residues: CASSLPPDRSYNEQFF.

This clone has a single count. This rearrangement joins TRBV3-1 (or the pseudogene TRBV3-2) to TRBJ2-7; 9 bases line up with TRBD1. The CDR3 loop spans 15 amino acids. The trim removed 2 bases at V and 3 bases at J, leaving 5 bases unmatched. From germline, CDR1 is LGHDT and CDR2 YNNKEL (reference sequence). For the CDR3, the DNA is TGTGCCAGCAGCCAATGGACAGGGGATTTCTACGAGCAGTACTTC. Protein: CASSQWTGDFYEQYF.

The sample holds a few counts of this clone. V and J are TRBV19 and TRBJ1-1, with TRBD1 identical over 9 bases. The CDR3 is 14 residues long. V gave up 4 bases and J gave up 4 bases; unmatched junction bases: 4. Looked up from germline, CDR1 is LNHDA and CDR2 is SQIVND (reference sequence). The CDR3 DNA reads as TGTGCCAGTAGTAGTGGGACAGGGATCACTGAAGCTTTCTTT. This sequence encodes CASSSGTGITEAFF.

The V and J genes are TRBV12-3 or TRBV12-4 and TRBJ2-6; no definite D call. This CDR3 region has 13 residues. The ends were cut back, 7 bases at V and 3 bases at J, with 7 bases in the middle. The CDR3 is CASTLNGANVLTF. The CDR3 coding sequence is TGTGCCAGCACTCTAAATGGGGCCAACGTCCTGACTTTC.

The V call is TRBV20-1, the J call TRBJ2-1, with no clear D. Trimming left V 3 bases short and J 3 bases short, with 3 bases between. The CDR3 sequence is 11 residues long. Germline V gene sequence: CDR1 DFQATT, CDR2 SNEGSKA (reference sequence). This chain's CDR3 is CSASLYNEQFF. The CDR3 DNA follows: TGCAGTGCTAGTCTCTACAATGAGCAGTTCTTC.

The rearrangement links TRBV19 to TRBJ2-6; tentatively, D is TRBD2 (7 bases). Germline CDR1 reads LNHDA; CDR2 reads SQIVND (reference sequence). The ends were cut back, 6 bases at V and 1 base at J, with 10 bases in the middle. CDR3 length equals 15 residues. The CDR3 sequence is CASRGRGSGANVLTF. The CDR3 DNA reads as TGTGCCAGTAGAGGGAGGGGGTCTGGGGCCAACGTCCTGACTTTC.

The gene calls are TRBV6-4 and TRBJ1-4; D unresolved. The germline gives CDR1 MRHNA, CDR2 SNTAGT. CDR3 length: 14 amino acids. V was pared by 6 bases and J by 7 bases, with 15 bases between. CDR3: CASRGPPEGEKLFF. The CDR3 DNA reads TGTGCCAGCAGGGGCCCCCCCGAGGGTGAAAAACTGTTTTTT.

The chain is built from TRBV14 and TRBJ2-7; TRBD1 or TRBD2 may be the D gene (5 bases each). This CDR3 is built from 15 residues. Trimming took 0 bases from V and 4 from J, leaving 13 bases between them. CDR1 is SGHDN, CDR2 FVKESK, per germline. The CDR3, as DNA: TGTGCCAGCAGCCAAGACGCGGGCCCAGGGTACGAGCAGTACTTC. It translates to CASSQDAGPGYEQYF.

This chain connects TRBV27 to TRBJ1-1, with D possibly matching TRBD1 (6 bases). CDR1 and CDR2 (germline): MNHEY, SMNVEV (reference sequence). The CDR3 runs 14 residues. V shed 2 bases and J shed 4 bases, with 11 bases lying between them. The DNA of the CDR3 is TGTGCCAGCAGTTTAAAATGGGGGGCCACTGAAGCTTTCTTT. This sequence encodes CASSLKWGATEAFF.

This chain links TRBV7-9 with TRBJ2-5; no clear D gene. Germline V gene sequence: CDR1 SEHNR, CDR2 FQNEAQ (reference sequence). Trimming took off 1 base at V and 2 bases at J, with 8 bases between the two ends. The CDR3 is made up of 14 amino acids. The CDR3 loop reads CASSLVGSQETQYF. The CDR3 nucleotides are TGTGCCAGCAGCTTAGTCGGCAGTCAAGAGACCCAGTACTTC.

The V call is TRBV13, the J call TRBJ2-7; a weak D match, TRBD2 (5 bases). This CDR3 is built from 14 residues. Trimming shortened V by 0 bases and J by 5 bases, and 11 bases separated the two germline ends. Germline values: CDR1 PRHDT, CDR2 FYEKMQ (reference sequence). For the CDR3, the DNA is TGTGCCAGCAGCTTAGGCAACCGGCGGGACGAGCAGTACTTC. This gives the protein CASSLGNRRDEQYF. The full variable domain, completed using reference TRBV13 and TRBJ2-7, is AAGVIQSPRHLIKEKRETATLKCYPIPRHDTVYWYQQGPGQDPQFLISFYEKMQSDKGSIPDRFSAQQFSDYHSELNMSSLELGDSALYFCASSLGNRRDEQYFGPGTRLTVT.

This clone was recorded once. V gene TRBV12-5 combines with J gene TRBJ1-6, with no clear D. V dropped 7 bases and J dropped 8 bases, with 21 bases sitting between them. Looked up from germline, CDR1 is LGHNT and CDR2 is FRNRAP. This CDR3 has 16 residues. CDR3 bases: TGTGCTAGTGCCGCTACCCAGGTTTCCTGGGATTCACCCCTCCACTTT. Translating gives CASAATQVSWDSPLHF.

The J gene is TRBJ2-3, the V gene TRBV19; TRBD1 is a possible D gene (6 bases). The CDR3 extends over 12 amino acids. The germline V and J ends were trimmed by 6 bases and 4 bases, with 8 bases remaining between them. Per the germline V gene, CDR1 is LNHDA and CDR2 is SQIVND (reference sequence). The CDR3 region is CASRAGADTQYF. The CDR3 bases are TGTGCCAGTAGGGCAGGGGCAGATACGCAGTATTTT.

The chain links TRBV15 to TRBJ1-3; 10 positions agree with TRBD1. The CDR3 runs 15 residues. Trimming at V came to 4 bases and at J to 2 bases, leaving 2 bases not matched to a gene. CDR1 is LNHNV, CDR2 YYDKDF, per germline (reference sequence). Written as DNA, the CDR3 is TGTGCCACCAGCACCGACAGGGGGCCTGGAAACACCATATATTTT. Amino acid sequence: CATSTDRGPGNTIYF.

This clone has a handful of counts. The genes are TRBV6-5 and TRBJ2-3; tentative D call: TRBD2 (5 bases). Germline-derived CDR1 and CDR2 are MNHEY and SVGAGI. The ends were cut back, 7 bases at V and 2 bases at J, with 13 bases in the middle. The CDR3 has 14 residues. In nucleotides, the CDR3 is TGTGCCAGCACCCGGACTTACCACACAGATACGCAGTATTTT. It yields the protein CASTRTYHTDTQYF.

V gene TRBV24-1 combines with J gene TRBJ1-6; no definite D call. V was cut by 8 bases and J by 4 bases, with 8 bases left in between. Germline V gene lookup returns CDR1 KGHDR and CDR2 SFDVKD. This CDR3 is built from 13 residues. The CDR3 loop reads CATTGLYNSPLHF. The CDR3 DNA reads as TGTGCCACCACCGGACTGTATAATTCACCCCTCCACTTT.

The rearrangement uses TRBV9 and TRBJ1-1; D is ambiguous. Germline CDR1 and CDR2: SGDLS and YYNGEE. Trimming removed 3 bases at V and 4 bases at J, with 13 bases between. This CDR3 has 14 amino acids. In nucleotides, the CDR3 is TGTGCCAGCAGCGAAGTCCCACACGGCACTGAAGCTTTCTTT. It translates to CASSEVPHGTEAFF.

The rearrangement joins TRBV6-5 to TRBJ1-6, with D perhaps TRBD1 (6 bases). V was shortened by 3 bases and J by 0 bases, with 9 bases between the two germline ends. CDR1 is MNHEY, CDR2 SVGAGI, per germline. CDR3 length: 16 residues. CDR3 sequence reads: CASSYQGISYNSPLHF. CDR3 sequence (DNA): TGTGCCAGCAGTTATCAGGGGATCTCCTATAATTCACCCCTCCACTTT.

The V and J genes are TRBV19 and TRBJ1-6; maybe TRBD1 (5 bases). Germline CDR1 is LNHDA and CDR2 is SQIVND (reference sequence). Trimming shortened V by 5 bases and J by 4 bases, and 15 bases separated the two germline ends. CDR3 length: 16 residues. This CDR3 is CASSSGTAFYNSPLHF. CDR3 DNA: TGTGCCAGTAGTTCCGGGACGGCCTTTTATAATTCACCCCTCCACTTT.

In its sample, this clone was seen once. CDR3 DNA: TGTGCCAGCAGCTTTTTAGCGGGGGTGGGGGAGCAGTACTTC. Amino acid sequence: CASSFLAGVGEQYF. The J gene is TRBJ2-7, the V gene TRBV7-2; 9 nucleotides align to TRBD2. Looked up from germline, CDR1 is SGHTA and CDR2 is FQGNSA. J lost 7 bases, V lost 3 bases, and 7 bases had no gene match. The CDR3 has 14 amino acids.

The rearrangement links TRBV19 to TRBJ2-5; no definite D call. Trimming took off 3 bases at V and 0 bases at J, with 8 bases between the two ends. This CDR3 is built from 14 residues. Per the germline V gene, CDR1 is LNHDA and CDR2 is SQIVND (reference sequence). In DNA, the CDR3 is TGTGCCAGTAGTATGGCACGGAACCAAGAGACCCAGTACTTC. Translation gives CASSMARNQETQYF. Together with reference TRBV19 and TRBJ2-5, the CDR3 gives the full variable domain: DGGITQSPKYLFRKEGQNVTLSCEQNLNHDAMYWYRQDPGQGLRLIYYSQIVNDFQKGDIAEGYSVSREKKESFPLTVTSAQKNPTAFYLCASSMARNQETQYFGPGTRLLVL.

V is TRBV27 and J is TRBJ2-7, with D tentatively TRBD2 (5 bases). CDR1 and CDR2 (germline): MNHEY, SMNVEV (reference sequence). V was cut by 0 bases and J by 6 bases, with 12 bases left in between. The length of the CDR3 is 14 residues. CDR3 DNA: TGTGCCAGCAGTTTATCCCCCGGCGGGCTCGAGCAGTACTTC. It is translated as CASSLSPGGLEQYF.